Following are 10 T cell receptor beta chains from one sample sequenced in a study of neurological immune-mediated disorders (dated by TCRdb to between 2018 and 2021). The time point label corresponds to: longitudinal time-point 2. The library was generated by 5' RACE. TCRdb lists the instrument as Illumina HiSeq 2500. TCRdb trimmed the raw reads at Q25, called clones with MiXCR and kept productive beta chains. Rows are unified per CDR3 protein, each entry keeping the most common DNA and genes. Within this sample are some 80,000 distinct CDR3 sequences, with nearly 6% of them counted one time only. Jointly, the top ten make up 7.9% of the sample. The material sequenced was PBMCs. The receptors were gathered from an older woman with multiple sclerosis.

This clonotype was seen many times. This chain uses TRBV12-3 or TRBV12-4 with TRBJ2-7, with D maybe TRBD1 (5 bases). V was clipped by 5 bases and J by 2 bases, with 13 bases between them. There are 14 residues in the CDR3. The CDR3: CASSIRVGAYEQYF. CDR3 bases: TGTGCCAGCAGTATCAGGGTTGGCGCCTACGAGCAGTACTTC.

This clonotype came up many times. The gene calls are TRBV5-1 and TRBJ1-4; 7 nucleotides agree with TRBD1. The germline V gene encodes CDR1 SGHRS and CDR2 YFSETQ. The CDR3 is 15 amino acids. J lost 2 bases, V lost 0 bases, and 1 base had no gene match. CDR3 in amino acids: CASSLGRGTNEKLFF. The CDR3 DNA follows: TGCGCCAGCAGCTTGGGCAGGGGGACTAATGAAAAACTGTTTTTT. Based on the CDR3 plus reference TRBV5-1 and TRBJ1-4, the full variable domain is KAGVTQTPRYLIKTRGQQVTLSCSPISGHRSVSWYQQTPGQGLQFLFEYFSETQRNKGNFPGRFSGRQFSNSRSEMNVSTLELGDSALYLCASSLGRGTNEKLFFGSGTQLSVL.

This clonotype was seen at least ten times. The V and J genes are TRBV6-1 and TRBJ2-2, with D maybe TRBD1 (6 bases). This CDR3 contains 16 residues. V lost 4 bases to trimming and J lost 5 bases, with 17 bases between them. Looked up from germline, CDR1 is MNHNS and CDR2 is SASEGT. The CDR3 reads CASSGGTLWGTGELFF. Here the CDR3 DNA reads TGTGCCAGCAGTGGAGGGACACTTTGGGGGACCGGGGAGCTGTTTTTT.

This clonotype showed up many times. This chain uses TRBV7-6 with TRBJ2-7, with 15 bases lining up with TRBD2. The V gene end was trimmed by 3 bases and the J gene end by 1 base; junction bases not matched to a gene: 1. The CDR3 covers 16 residues. Germline assignment: CDR1 SGHVS and CDR2 FNYEAQ. The CDR3 loop reads CASSLGLAGGSYEQYF. In nucleotides, the CDR3 is TGTGCCAGCAGCTTGGGACTAGCGGGGGGTTCCTACGAGCAGTACTTC. The complete variable domain, with remaining parts taken from reference TRBV7-6 and TRBJ2-7, reads GAGVSQSPRYKVTKRGQDVALRCDPISGHVSLYWYRQALGQGPEFLTYFNYEAQQDKSGLPNDRFSAERPEGSISTLTIQRTEQRDSAMYRCASSLGLAGGSYEQYFGPGTRLTVT.

Many counts were recorded for this clonotype. The chain links TRBV5-8 to TRBJ2-1, with D perhaps assigned TRBD1 or TRBD2 (5 bases each). The CDR3 length is 13 residues. V was clipped by 2 bases and J by 6 bases, with 9 bases between them. From germline, CDR1 is SGHTS and CDR2 YDEGEE. The CDR3 DNA follows: TGTGCCAGCAGCTTCGGGGCAGGCAATGAGCAGTTCTTC. This translates into CASSFGAGNEQFF.

This clonotype was found many times. The chain recombines TRBV12-3 or TRBV12-4 with TRBJ1-2; 7 bases are a match to TRBD1. The J segment lost 5 bases and the V segment lost 0 bases, leaving 21 bases of the junction unmatched. The CDR3 has 20 amino acids. The CDR3, as DNA: TGTGCCAGCAGTTTAGCTATAGTCTTCGGGACAGAGCGGGCCTCATATGGCTACACCTTC. Protein: CASSLAIVFGTERASYGYTF.

This clonotype was seen many times. The V gene is TRBV12-3 or TRBV12-4, the J gene TRBJ1-5, with D perhaps matching TRBD1 (5 bases). V lost 5 bases to trimming and J lost 1 base, with 6 bases between them. The CDR3 length is 13 residues. Here the CDR3 DNA reads TGTGCCAGCAGTCCAGGGAGCAATCAGCCCCAGCATTTT. Translation gives CASSPGSNQPQHF.

The gene calls are TRBV7-6 and TRBJ1-2; D gene ambiguous. This CDR3 is built from 15 residues. Germline CDR1 reads SGHVS; CDR2 reads FNYEAQ. The DNA of the CDR3 is TGTACCGGCAGCTTAGCCCCAGACCCCTACTATGGCTACACCTTC. The encoded protein is CTGSLAPDPYYGYTF. Drawing the rest from reference TRBV7-6 and TRBJ1-2, the complete variable domain is GAGVSQSPRYKVTKRGQDVALRCDPISGHVSLYWYRQALGQGPEFLTYFNYEAQQDKSGLPNDRFSAERPEGSISTLTIQRTEQRDSAMYRCTGSLAPDPYYGYTFGSGTRLTVV.

This clonotype was counted many times. The chain uses TRBV2 and TRBJ1-5, with TRBD1 as a possible D gene (5 bases). The germline V gene has CDR1 SNHLY and CDR2 FYNNEI. This CDR3 is 15 amino acids long. V lost 8 bases and J lost 0, with 14 bases in between. CDR3 in amino acids: CASGSGTVSNQPQHF. In DNA, the CDR3 is TGTGCCAGCGGTTCCGGGACGGTTAGCAATCAGCCCCAGCATTTT. Looking up the rest from reference TRBV2 and TRBJ1-5 gives the full variable domain: EPEVTQTPSHQVTQMGQEVILRCVPISNHLYFYWYRQILGQKVEFLVSFYNNEISEKSEIFDDQFSVERPDGSNFTLKIRSTKLEDSAMYFCASGSGTVSNQPQHFGDGTRLSIL.

The CDR3 is CASSNDRRLEKLFF. The CDR3 DNA follows: TGTGCCAGCAGTAACGACAGGAGGTTGGAAAAACTGTTTTTT. This chain uses TRBV6-5 with TRBJ1-4, with D perhaps TRBD1 (6 bases). The V gene lost 5 bases and the J gene lost 8 bases, with 15 bases spanning the gap. The CDR3 spans 14 residues. The germline gives CDR1 MNHEY, CDR2 SVGAGI.